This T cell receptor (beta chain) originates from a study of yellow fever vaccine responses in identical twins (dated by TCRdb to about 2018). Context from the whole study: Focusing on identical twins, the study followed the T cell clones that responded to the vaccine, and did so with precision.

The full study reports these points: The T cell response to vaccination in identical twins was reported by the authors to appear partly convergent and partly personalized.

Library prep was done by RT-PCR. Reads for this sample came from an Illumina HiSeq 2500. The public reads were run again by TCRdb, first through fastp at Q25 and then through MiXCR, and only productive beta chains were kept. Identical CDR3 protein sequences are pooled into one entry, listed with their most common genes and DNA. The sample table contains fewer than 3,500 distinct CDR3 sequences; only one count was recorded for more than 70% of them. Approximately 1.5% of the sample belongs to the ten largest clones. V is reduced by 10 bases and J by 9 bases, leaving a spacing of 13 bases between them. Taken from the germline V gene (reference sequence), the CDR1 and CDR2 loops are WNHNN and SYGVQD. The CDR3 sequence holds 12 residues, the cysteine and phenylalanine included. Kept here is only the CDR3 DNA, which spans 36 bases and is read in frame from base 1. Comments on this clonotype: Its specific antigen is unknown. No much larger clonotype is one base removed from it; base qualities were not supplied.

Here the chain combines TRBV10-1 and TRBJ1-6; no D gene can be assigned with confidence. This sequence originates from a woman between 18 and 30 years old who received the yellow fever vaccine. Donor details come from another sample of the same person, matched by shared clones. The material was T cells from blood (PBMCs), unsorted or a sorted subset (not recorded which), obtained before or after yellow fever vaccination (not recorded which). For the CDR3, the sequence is CATIPVGSPLHF. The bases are TGCGCCACCATACCGGTGGGTTCACCCCTCCACTTT.